A single sample is the source of the 21 T cell receptor beta chains below, sequenced in a study of T cells in Graves' hyperthyroidism and ophthalmopathy. TCR beta CDR3 regions were amplified from RNA transcripts. HTBI primers were the set used in a first-round RT-PCR of the TCR CDR3. TCRdb recomputed calls from the multiplex PCR reads with MiXCR, one row per CDR3 protein. This sample has hundreds of thousands of distinct CDR3 sequences; around 20% occur once, and the top ten carry 16%. Source material: blood. The receptors here all came from a woman aged 50 to 60 with Graves' hyperthyroidism that later progressed to Graves' ophthalmopathy.

In this sample, this clonotype turned up a few times. The V and J genes are TRBV19 and TRBJ1-5, with D unresolved. V shed 5 bases and J shed 0 bases, with 8 bases lying between them. Germline CDR1 reads LNHDA; CDR2 reads SQIVND (reference sequence). The CDR3 runs 14 residues. The CDR3 bases are TGTGCCAGTAGTGATGACGGTAGCAATCAGCCCCAGCATTTT. Its translation: CASSDDGSNQPQHF.

This clonotype has a count of ten or more. CDR3 in DNA: TGTGCCAGCAGTTTGACAGGGCTGAACACTGAAGCTTTCTTT. Translated: CASSLTGLNTEAFF. J is TRBJ1-1 and V is TRBV27; the match to TRBD1 covers 7 bases. CDR3 length equals 14 residues. Trimming took 3 bases from V and 0 from J; bases not matched to a gene: 1. Germline assignment: CDR1 MNHEY and CDR2 SMNVEV (reference sequence).

This chain uses TRBV12-3 or TRBV12-4 with TRBJ1-2; D is unresolved. V lost 0 bases, J lost 5 bases, and 13 bases lay in between. The CDR3 is 15 residues long. The DNA of the CDR3 is TGTGCCAGCAGTTTAGCCCCTGACGGAGAATATGGCTACACCTTC. Its protein product is CASSLAPDGEYGYTF.

To note about this clonotype: This clone may be a read error of a much larger clone one base away. The rearrangement links TRBV18 to TRBJ1-2; 9 bases match TRBD1. The V gene's germline CDR1 is KGHSH and CDR2 LQKENI. The CDR3 has 17 amino acids. With 3 bases clipped from V and 8 bases from J, the junction kept 16 bases outside the gene matches. The DNA of the CDR3 is TGTGCCAGCTCACCTCAACCGGGACAGGGACAAGGAAAGGGCTACACCTTC. Translation: CASSPQPGQGQGKGYTF. Drawing the rest from reference TRBV18 and TRBJ1-2, the complete variable domain is NAGVMQNPRHLVRRRGQEARLRCSPMKGHSHVYWYRQLPEEGLKFMVYLQKENIIDESGMPKERFSAEFPKEGPSILRIQQVVRGDSAAYFCASSPQPGQGQGKGYTFGSGTRLTVV.

Many counts were recorded for this clonotype. This chain joins TRBV2 and TRBJ2-3; 7 bases map to TRBD2. The germline V gene has CDR1 SNHLY and CDR2 FYNNEI. The ends lost 4 bases at V and 1 base at J; junction bases unmatched: 2. The CDR3 runs to 14 residues. Here the CDR3 DNA reads TGTGCCAGCAGTGGCGGGGGTGGCACAGATACGCAGTATTTT. It codes for CASSGGGGTDTQYF. Full variable domain (remainder filled in from reference TRBV2 and TRBJ2-3): EPEVTQTPSHQVTQMGQEVILRCVPISNHLYFYWYRQILGQKVEFLVSFYNNEISEKSEIFDDQFSVERPDGSNFTLKIRSTKLEDSAMYFCASSGGGGTDTQYFGPGTRLTVL.

This clonotype was observed at least ten times. This sequence joins TRBV5-1 and TRBJ1-1; 8 positions agree with TRBD1. This CDR3 comprises 15 residues. J lost 3 bases, V lost 4 bases, and 8 bases had no gene match. Germline loops: CDR1 SGHRS, CDR2 YFSETQ. This CDR3 is CASSGRQGWHTEAFF. CDR3 bases: TGCGCCAGCAGCGGGAGACAGGGGTGGCACACTGAAGCTTTCTTT.

The chain couples TRBV5-1 to TRBJ2-3, with 10 bases identical to TRBD2. Unmatched junction bases numbered 11, after V lost 5 bases and J lost 2 bases. The CDR3 length is 17 residues. Germline V gene lookup returns CDR1 SGHRS and CDR2 YFSETQ. CDR3 amino acids: CASRFNSGGQPTDTQYF. CDR3 DNA: TGCGCCAGCAGGTTTAATAGCGGGGGGCAACCCACAGATACGCAGTATTTT.

The chain has TRBV2 and TRBJ2-7; D is perhaps TRBD1 (6 bases). Per germline, CDR1 SNHLY and CDR2 FYNNEI. This CDR3 region has 14 residues. Trimming removed 6 bases from V and 2 bases from J, with 14 bases in between. For the CDR3, the DNA is TGTGCCAGCAGCCAACAGGGAACCCCCTACGAGCAGTACTTC. It specifies CASSQQGTPYEQYF. Looking up the rest from reference TRBV2 and TRBJ2-7 gives the full variable domain: EPEVTQTPSHQVTQMGQEVILRCVPISNHLYFYWYRQILGQKVEFLVSFYNNEISEKSEIFDDQFSVERPDGSNFTLKIRSTKLEDSAMYFCASSQQGTPYEQYFGPGTRLTVT.

This clonotype was seen repeatedly, ten times or more. The chain joins TRBV20-1 to TRBJ2-7, with TRBD2 identical over 12 bases. Trimming took 6 bases from V and 6 from J; bases not matched to a gene: 18. The CDR3 is made up of 17 amino acids. CDR1 and CDR2 (germline): DFQATT, SNEGSKA (reference sequence). As DNA, the CDR3 is TGCAGTGCCACCCGCGCCGGACTAGCGGGGCCAGGGGTCGAGCAGTACTTC. Translated, it gives CSATRAGLAGPGVEQYF.

This clonotype was seen a handful of times. The rearrangement links TRBV12-3 or TRBV12-4 to TRBJ1-1; TRBD1 might be the D (6 bases). The CDR3 runs 15 residues. The ends were cut back, 5 bases at V and 1 base at J, with 14 bases in the middle. The CDR3 reads CASSQQGYPNTEAFF. CDR3 nucleotide sequence: TGTGCCAGCAGTCAACAGGGTTACCCGAACACTGAAGCTTTCTTT.

This clonotype was detected ten times or more. The V gene is TRBV5-1, the J gene TRBJ1-1; D not certain. Germline assignment: CDR1 SGHRS and CDR2 YFSETQ. The CDR3 runs to 15 residues. Deletions cut 3 bases from V and 0 bases from J, with 12 bases between. The CDR3 DNA reads as TGCGCCAGCAGCTCTACGTCGGACCTGAACACTGAAGCTTTCTTT. This gives the protein CASSSTSDLNTEAFF.

In this sample, this clonotype turned up a few times. The chain carries TRBV27 and TRBJ2-6; unclear D gene. V lost 3 bases to trimming and J lost 0 bases, with 6 bases between them. Germline assignment: CDR1 MNHEY and CDR2 SMNVEV (reference sequence). The CDR3 length is 15 residues. The CDR3, as DNA: TGTGCCAGCAGTTTGGTACACTCTGGGGCCAACGTCCTGACTTTC. Translation: CASSLVHSGANVLTF.

This sequence joins TRBV4-1 and TRBJ2-1, with 9 bases fitting TRBD2. This CDR3 contains 16 residues. Germline trimming cut 1 base from V and 3 bases from J; bases unmatched to any gene: 4. In germline, CDR1 is MGHRA, CDR2 YSYEKL. In nucleotides, the CDR3 is TGCGCCAGCAGCCAAGGGGGTAGCGGGGGCTACAATGAGCAGTTCTTC. Amino acid sequence: CASSQGGSGGYNEQFF.

In this sample, this clonotype turned up a few times. The rearrangement links TRBV29-1 to TRBJ2-2; 12 bases are shared with TRBD2. This CDR3 is built from 14 residues. Germline CDR1 reads SQVTM; CDR2 reads ANQGSEA. Losses at the gene ends were 6 bases for V and 4 bases for J; bases not matched to a gene: 3. This CDR3 is CSVLGLAGTGELFF. CDR3 coding DNA: TGCAGCGTGCTGGGACTAGCGGGCACCGGGGAGCTGTTTTTT.

This clonotype has at least ten counts. The gene calls are TRBV7-8 and TRBJ2-7; D not certain. V dropped 1 base and J dropped 3 bases, with 7 bases sitting between them. The CDR3 is made up of 13 amino acids. Germline CDR1 SGHVS, CDR2 FQNEAQ. The chain's CDR3 is CASSLGALYEQYF. The CDR3 DNA is TGTGCCAGCAGCTTAGGGGCTCTCTACGAGCAGTACTTC.

The genes are TRBV20-1 and TRBJ2-1; 9 nucleotides agree with TRBD1. Germline trimming cut 8 bases from V and 2 bases from J; bases unmatched to any gene: 16. The germline gives CDR1 DFQATT, CDR2 SNEGSKA (reference sequence). The CDR3 has 17 residues. In DNA, the CDR3 is TGCAGTACCTCCGGGACAGGGCCCGTGGGGACCTACAATGAGCAGTTCTTC. This translates into CSTSGTGPVGTYNEQFF.

The sample holds a few counts of this clonotype. J is TRBJ2-5 and V is TRBV7-6; 7 bases are shared with TRBD1. V was pared by 5 bases and J by 5 bases, with 14 bases of the junction left unmatched. The CDR3 has 16 residues. CDR1 and CDR2 (germline): SGHVS, FNYEAQ. The CDR3 is CASSPTLRGPRETQYF. The CDR3 DNA follows: TGTGCCAGCAGCCCTACCCTTAGGGGGCCTCGGGAGACCCAGTACTTC.

As for this clonotype: At one end, the junction sequence differs from germline, possibly due to a read error. The J gene is TRBJ2-3, the V gene TRBV12-3 or TRBV12-4, with D possibly TRBD2 on 6 matching bases. The CDR3 covers 15 residues. CDR3 DNA sequence: TGTGCCATCAGTGACGGCGGGGCAAGCACAGATACGCAGTATTTT. As protein: CAISDGGASTDTQYF.

The chain combines TRBV5-1 with TRBJ1-2; D perhaps matches TRBD1 (6 bases). The CDR3 covers 13 residues. CDR1 and CDR2 (germline): SGHRS, YFSETQ. The V and J ends lost 5 bases and 8 bases respectively, with 16 bases between them. The CDR3 here is CASRPYREEGYTF. The CDR3 DNA reads TGCGCCAGCAGGCCATACAGGGAAGAGGGCTACACCTTC. The variable domain in full, with the rest retrieved from reference TRBV5-1 and TRBJ1-2, is KAGVTQTPRYLIKTRGQQVTLSCSPISGHRSVSWYQQTPGQGLQFLFEYFSETQRNKGNFPGRFSGRQFSNSRSEMNVSTLELGDSALYLCASRPYREEGYTFGSGTRLTVV.

This clonotype occurred many times. This rearrangement joins TRBV7-3 to TRBJ1-1, with D perhaps TRBD1 (5 bases). CDR3 length: 15 residues. The V end was cut by 3 bases, the J end by 1 base, with 12 bases between. Looked up from germline, CDR1 is SGHTA and CDR2 is FQGTGA. CDR3 nucleotide sequence: TGTGCCAGCAGCTTGGGGCACACCACGAACACTGAAGCTTTCTTT. Amino acid sequence: CASSLGHTTNTEAFF.

This chain connects TRBV14 to TRBJ2-5, with D possibly being TRBD1 or TRBD2 (6 bases each). This CDR3 is 14 amino acids long. From germline, CDR1 is SGHDN and CDR2 FVKESK. The V and J ends lost 3 bases and 5 bases respectively, with 13 bases between them. CDR3 nucleotides: TGTGCCAGCAGCCAGAGGCAGGGGAGGGAGACCCAGTACTTC. It specifies CASSQRQGRETQYF.